These 4 T cell receptor beta chains were sequenced from one sample in a study of a mutant IDH1 vaccine in newly diagnosed glioma. These TCRs are of unknown antigen specificity. TCRdb's table, derived via immunoSEQ multiplex PCR, lists solely in-frame clones and lacks some. The data show roughly 34,000 clones, with roughly 81% seen just once and 9% to 14% held by the top ten. Time point here: week 5, during vaccination. Mutant IDH1 20-mer peptide, at 300 ug, made up each vaccine dose, with topical imiquimod. Material: PBMCs, obtained from a glioma patient whose treatment included an IDH1 peptide vaccine. The receptors originated from a man aged 50 to 60 with glioma.

This rearrangement joins TRBV19 to TRBJ1-2; tentatively, D is TRBD1 (6 bases). This CDR3 has 15 residues. With 7 bases removed from V and 0 bases from J, the gap between germline ends came to 15 bases. CDR1 LNHDA and CDR2 SQIVND come from the germline V gene (reference sequence). DNA for the CDR3: TGTGCCAGTAAGGGGGAAGCGGCATCTAACTATGGCTACACCTTC. Protein: CASKGEAASNYGYTF. Together with reference TRBV19 and TRBJ1-2, the CDR3 gives the full variable domain: DGGITQSPKYLFRKEGQNVTLSCEQNLNHDAMYWYRQDPGQGLRLIYYSQIVNDFQKGDIAEGYSVSREKKESFPLTVTSAQKNPTAFYLCASKGEAASNYGYTFGSGTRLTVV.

The chain carries TRBV5-1 and TRBJ2-2; D ambiguous. The CDR3 sequence is 13 residues long. The V end was cut by 4 bases, the J end by 2 bases, with 6 bases between. Germline V gene sequence: CDR1 SGHRS, CDR2 YFSETQ. CDR3 coding DNA: TGCGCCAGCAGCAGAGGAAACACCGGGGAGCTGTTTTTT. It yields the protein CASSRGNTGELFF.

V is TRBV15 and J is TRBJ2-7; a possible D gene is TRBD2 (6 bases). This CDR3 region has 16 residues. V was clipped by 0 bases and J by 8 bases, with 20 bases between them. Per germline, CDR1 LNHNV and CDR2 YYDKDF (reference sequence). CDR3 nucleotides: TGTGCCACCAGCAGAGATCTCGTGTCCCCGGGGGAACAGCAGTACTTC. Its protein product is CATSRDLVSPGEQQYF.

In nucleotides, the CDR3 is TGTGCCAGCAGCCCTGACGAGTTGGTAGCCAAAAACATTCAGTACTTC. This encodes CASSPDELVAKNIQYF. The rearrangement uses TRBV11-3 and TRBJ2-4; no firm D call. V lost 5 bases and J lost 0, with 14 bases in between. The length of the CDR3 is 16 residues. Germline-derived CDR1 and CDR2 are SGHNT and YENEEA.